The TCR beta chain under discussion was sequenced for a study of blood T cells in healthy people across ages. For the study at large: When template switching was applied, about one barcoded beta molecule was captured per two T cells. Study-wide findings and caveats: The fall in TCR beta diversity per million T cells was roughly linear with age.

Researchers isolated at least 6.5 million PBMCs per sample. The use of a sample-barcoded 5' primer and a J-beta primer mix characterized a second PCR of 7 to 11 cycles. The template-switch adaptor was a 5' adaptor with 12 random nucleotides. It tagged each cDNA molecule. TCRdb re-analysed the 5' RACE reads in MiXCR, keeping a single row per CDR3 protein. The repertoire holds around 1.7 million distinct CDR3 sequences, with 28% as singletons. Trimming took off 2 bases at V and 2 bases at J, with 14 bases between the two ends. Looked up from germline, CDR1 is SGHAT and CDR2 is FQNNGV. The CDR3 consists of 16 residues. Ten or more counts support this clonotype. Its antigen remains unidentified.

The source material was blood. The receptor was derived from a woman in her thirties in good health. The J gene is TRBJ2-3, the V gene TRBV11-2; D remains unclear. The CDR3 DNA reads TGTGCCAGCAGCTTACGTGGAGTTGGGTCCACAGATACGCAGTATTTT. This encodes CASSLRGVGSTDTQYF. Supplemented by reference TRBV11-2 and TRBJ2-3, the full variable domain reads EAGVAQSPRYKIIEKRQSVAFWCNPISGHATLYWYQQILGQGPKLLIQFQNNGVVDDSQLPKDRFSAERLKGVDSTLKIQPAKLEDSAVYLCASSLRGVGSTDTQYFGPGTRLTVL.